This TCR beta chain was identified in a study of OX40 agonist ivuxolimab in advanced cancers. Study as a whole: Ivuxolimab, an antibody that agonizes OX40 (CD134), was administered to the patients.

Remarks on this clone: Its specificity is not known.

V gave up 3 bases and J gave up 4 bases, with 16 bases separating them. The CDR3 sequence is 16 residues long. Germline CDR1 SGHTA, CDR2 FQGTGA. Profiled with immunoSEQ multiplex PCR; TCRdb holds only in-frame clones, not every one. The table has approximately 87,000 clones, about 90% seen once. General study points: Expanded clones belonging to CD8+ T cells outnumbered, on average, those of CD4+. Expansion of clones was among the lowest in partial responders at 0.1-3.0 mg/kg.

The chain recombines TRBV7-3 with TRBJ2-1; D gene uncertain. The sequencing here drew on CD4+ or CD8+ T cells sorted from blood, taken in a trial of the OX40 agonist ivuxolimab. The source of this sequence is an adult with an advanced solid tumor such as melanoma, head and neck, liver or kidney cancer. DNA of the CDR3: TGTGCCAGCAGCTTGGTTTCCGGGTCACAGTACAATGAGCAGTTCTTC. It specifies CASSLVSGSQYNEQFF. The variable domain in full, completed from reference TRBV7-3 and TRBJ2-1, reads GAGVSQTPSNKVTEKGKYVELRCDPISGHTALYWYRQSLGQGPEFLIYFQGTGAADDSGLPNDRFFAVRPEGSVSTLKIQRTERGDSAVYLCASSLVSGSQYNEQFFGPGTRLTVL.